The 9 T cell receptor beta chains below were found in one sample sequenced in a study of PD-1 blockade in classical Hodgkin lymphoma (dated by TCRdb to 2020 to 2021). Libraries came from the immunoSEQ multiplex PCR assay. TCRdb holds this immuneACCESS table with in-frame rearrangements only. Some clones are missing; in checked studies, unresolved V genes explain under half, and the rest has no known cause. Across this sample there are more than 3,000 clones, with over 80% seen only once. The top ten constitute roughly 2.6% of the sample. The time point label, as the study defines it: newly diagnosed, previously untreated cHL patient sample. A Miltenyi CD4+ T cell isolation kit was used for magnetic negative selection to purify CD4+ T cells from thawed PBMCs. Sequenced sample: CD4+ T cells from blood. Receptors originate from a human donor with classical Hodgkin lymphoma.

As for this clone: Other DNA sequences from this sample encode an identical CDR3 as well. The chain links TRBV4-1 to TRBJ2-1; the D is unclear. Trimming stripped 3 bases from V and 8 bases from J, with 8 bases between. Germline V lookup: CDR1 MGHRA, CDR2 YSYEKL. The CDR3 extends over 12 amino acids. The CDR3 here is CASSHVIDEQFF. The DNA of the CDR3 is TGCGCCAGCAGCCACGTGATAGATGAGCAGTTCTTC.

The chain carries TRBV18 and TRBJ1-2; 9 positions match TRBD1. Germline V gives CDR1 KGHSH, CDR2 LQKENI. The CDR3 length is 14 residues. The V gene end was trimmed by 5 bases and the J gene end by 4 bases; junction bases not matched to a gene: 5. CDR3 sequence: CASSYGQGFYGYTF. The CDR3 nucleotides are TGTGCCAGCTCATATGGACAGGGGTTCTATGGCTACACCTTC.

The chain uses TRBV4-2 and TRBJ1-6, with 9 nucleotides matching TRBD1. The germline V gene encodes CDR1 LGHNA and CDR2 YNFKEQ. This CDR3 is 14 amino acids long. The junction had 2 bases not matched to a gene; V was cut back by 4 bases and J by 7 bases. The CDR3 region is CASSRDRVNSPLHF. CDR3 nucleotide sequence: TGTGCCAGCAGCCGGGACAGGGTGAATTCACCCCTCCACTTT.

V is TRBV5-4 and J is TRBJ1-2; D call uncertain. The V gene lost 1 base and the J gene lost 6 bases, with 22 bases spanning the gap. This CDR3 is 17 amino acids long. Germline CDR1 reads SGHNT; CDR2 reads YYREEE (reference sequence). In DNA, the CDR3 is TGTGCCAGCAGCTTGCCCTCCCGGACTACGCCAGCGGATGGCTACACCTTC. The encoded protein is CASSLPSRTTPADGYTF.

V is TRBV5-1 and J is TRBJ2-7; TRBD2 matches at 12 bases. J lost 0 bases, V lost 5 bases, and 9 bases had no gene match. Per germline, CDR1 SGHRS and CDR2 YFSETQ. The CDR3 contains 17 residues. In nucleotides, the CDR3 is TGCGCCAGCAGTCCCGGACTAGCGGGGACCCACTCCTACGAGCAGTACTTC. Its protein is CASSPGLAGTHSYEQYF. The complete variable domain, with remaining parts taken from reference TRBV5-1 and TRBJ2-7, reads KAGVTQTPRYLIKTRGQQVTLSCSPISGHRSVSWYQQTPGQGLQFLFEYFSETQRNKGNFPGRFSGRQFSNSRSEMNVSTLELGDSALYLCASSPGLAGTHSYEQYFGPGTRLTVT.

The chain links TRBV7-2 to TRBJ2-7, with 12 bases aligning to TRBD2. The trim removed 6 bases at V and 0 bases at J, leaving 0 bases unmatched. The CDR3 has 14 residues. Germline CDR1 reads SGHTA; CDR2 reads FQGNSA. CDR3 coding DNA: TGTGCCAGCAGGACTAGCGGGGGCTCCTACGAGCAGTACTTC. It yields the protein CASRTSGGSYEQYF.

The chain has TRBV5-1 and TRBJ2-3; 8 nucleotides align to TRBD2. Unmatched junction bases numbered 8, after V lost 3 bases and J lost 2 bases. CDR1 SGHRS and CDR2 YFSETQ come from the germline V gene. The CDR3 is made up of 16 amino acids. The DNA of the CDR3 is TGCGCCAGCAGCTCCATACCCGGGGGGGACACAGATACGCAGTATTTT. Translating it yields CASSSIPGGDTDTQYF.

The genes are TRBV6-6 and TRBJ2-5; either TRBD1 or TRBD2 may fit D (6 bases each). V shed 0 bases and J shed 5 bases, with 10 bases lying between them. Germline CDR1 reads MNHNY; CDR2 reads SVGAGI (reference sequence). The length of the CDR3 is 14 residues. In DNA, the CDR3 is TGTGCCAGCAGTTACTCAGGGGGGCTGGAGACCCAGTACTTC. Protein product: CASSYSGGLETQYF.

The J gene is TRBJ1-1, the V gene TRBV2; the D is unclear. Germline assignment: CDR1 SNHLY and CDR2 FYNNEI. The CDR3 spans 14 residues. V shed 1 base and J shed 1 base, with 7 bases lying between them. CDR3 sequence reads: CASSEEQTNTEAFF. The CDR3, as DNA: TGTGCCAGCAGTGAAGAACAGACGAACACTGAAGCTTTCTTT. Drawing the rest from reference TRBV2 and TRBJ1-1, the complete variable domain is EPEVTQTPSHQVTQMGQEVILRCVPISNHLYFYWYRQILGQKVEFLVSFYNNEISEKSEIFDDQFSVERPDGSNFTLKIRSTKLEDSAMYFCASSEEQTNTEAFFGQGTRLTVV.